The 27 T cell receptor beta chains below come from one sample, sequenced in a study of T cell changes during pregnancy in multiple sclerosis. Sequencing used immunoSEQ multiplex PCR; TCRdb keeps in-frame clones, though not all of them. The profile shows more than 50,000 clones, 91% of them singletons. The source material was peripheral blood, sampled after pregnancy. These receptors all come from a female donor in good health, enrolled as a control in a pregnancy study.

The genes are TRBV5-6 and TRBJ1-5; no reliable D call. The V end lost 4 bases, the J end lost 7 bases, and 12 bases lay between the germline ends. The CDR3 length is 13 residues. Germline V CDR1 and CDR2: SGHDT, YYEEEE. The CDR3 nucleotides read TGTGCCAGCAGCGAGGGCTTCGGGCAGCCCCAGCATTTT. It yields the protein CASSEGFGQPQHF.

V usage is TRBV27 and J usage is TRBJ1-2, with TRBD1 matching over 7 bases. This CDR3 has 14 residues. Germline CDR1 MNHEY, CDR2 SMNVEV (reference sequence). V lost 6 bases to trimming and J lost 4 bases; unmatched junction nucleotides: 8. The CDR3 is CASRVDRRGYGYTF. CDR3 sequence (DNA): TGTGCCAGCAGGGTGGACAGGAGGGGCTATGGCTACACCTTC.

This sequence joins TRBV19 and TRBJ2-2; D remains ambiguous. The CDR3 sequence is 15 residues long. Germline-derived CDR1 and CDR2 are LNHDA and SQIVND (reference sequence). Trimming shortened V by 3 bases and J by 6 bases, and 14 bases separated the two germline ends. The CDR3 DNA reads TGTGCCAGTAGTATTCTCCATACGAGGCCCGGGGAGCTGTTTTTT. Amino acid sequence: CASSILHTRPGELFF.

The chain carries TRBV5-1 and TRBJ1-1; the match to TRBD1 covers 8 bases. J gave up 3 bases and V 1 base, and 8 bases lay outside the gene matches. The CDR3 has 16 amino acids. Germline lookup yields CDR1 SGHRS and CDR2 YFSETQ. CDR3 region: CASSLSTGGRYTEAFF. CDR3 DNA sequence: TGCGCCAGCAGCTTGAGCACAGGGGGACGATACACTGAAGCTTTCTTT.

The chain combines TRBV7-9 with TRBJ1-4; no definite D call. CDR3 length: 13 residues. The V gene lost 3 bases and the J gene lost 6 bases, with 8 bases spanning the gap. The germline CDR1 and CDR2 sequences are SEHNR and FQNEAQ (reference sequence). CDR3 DNA sequence: TGTGCCAGCAGCTTTAGCCGGGATGAAAAACTGTTTTTT. Amino acid sequence: CASSFSRDEKLFF. The complete variable domain, with remaining parts taken from reference TRBV7-9 and TRBJ1-4, reads DTGVSQNPRHKITKRGQNVTFRCDPISEHNRLYWYRQTLGQGPEFLTYFQNEAQLEKSRLLSDRFSAERPKGSFSTLEIQRTEQGDSAMYLCASSFSRDEKLFFGSGTQLSVL.

The V and J genes are TRBV6-6 and TRBJ1-2; D uncertain. With 7 bases removed from V and 4 bases from J, the gap between germline ends came to 7 bases. CDR3 length: 11 amino acids. The germline V gene encodes CDR1 MNHNY and CDR2 SVGAGI (reference sequence). The CDR3 spells CASTEIYGYTF. The CDR3 DNA follows: TGTGCCAGCACCGAGATCTATGGCTACACCTTC.

The gene calls are TRBV30 and TRBJ2-7, with TRBD2 identical over 9 bases. V shed 0 bases and J 9 bases; nucleotides not matched to a gene: 12. The CDR3 is 15 residues long. The germline gives CDR1 GTSNPN, CDR2 SVGIG (reference sequence). CDR3 DNA sequence: TGTGCCTGGAGTGTTGGAAGTGCGGGAGGGCAGGGGCAGTACTTC. It codes for CAWSVGSAGGQGQYF.

This chain connects TRBV28 to TRBJ1-2; 8 bases are a match to TRBD1. V was clipped by 8 bases and J by 1 base; unmatched bases: 12. The CDR3 covers 16 residues. CDR1 MDHEN and CDR2 SYDVKM come from the germline V gene. As DNA, the CDR3 is TGTGCCAGCCACACAACGGGACAGGCCTTTAACTATGGCTACACCTTC. Protein: CASHTTGQAFNYGYTF.

The chain uses TRBV7-9 and TRBJ2-1, with a tentative D call TRBD1 (6 bases). The CDR3 consists of 16 residues. The germline gives CDR1 SEHNR, CDR2 FQNEAQ (reference sequence). The V end lost 5 bases, the J end lost 5 bases, and 19 bases lay between the germline ends. CDR3 sequence: CASSPVRTVPNNEQFF. In DNA, the CDR3 is TGTGCCAGCAGCCCCGTGCGGACAGTACCCAACAATGAGCAGTTCTTC.

The gene calls are TRBV4-1 and TRBJ2-1, with 13 bases lining up with TRBD2. With V trimmed by 0 bases and J by 0 bases, 8 bases remained unmatched. CDR1 and CDR2 from the germline V gene are MGHRA and YSYEKL. The CDR3 spans 20 residues. Written as DNA, the CDR3 is TGCGCCAGCAGCCAAGATAGGACTAGCGGGAGAAGGAGCTCCTACAATGAGCAGTTCTTC. It translates to CASSQDRTSGRRSSYNEQFF.

This clone has just a few counts. V is TRBV18 and J is TRBJ2-5, with D uncertain. Between the trimmed V and J ends, which lost 6 bases and 4 bases, there was a span of 15 bases. Germline assignment: CDR1 KGHSH and CDR2 LQKENI. The CDR3 length is 14 residues. CDR3 coding DNA: TGTGCCAGCTCCCCCGATTCAGCGAGAGAGACCCAGTACTTC. It translates to CASSPDSARETQYF. The entire variable domain, with the rest obtained from reference TRBV18 and TRBJ2-5, is as follows: NAGVMQNPRHLVRRRGQEARLRCSPMKGHSHVYWYRQLPEEGLKFMVYLQKENIIDESGMPKERFSAEFPKEGPSILRIQQVVRGDSAAYFCASSPDSARETQYFGPGTRLLVL.

The gene calls are TRBV5-4 and TRBJ1-3; 9 nucleotides align to TRBD1. CDR1 and CDR2 from the germline V gene are SGHNT and YYREEE (reference sequence). The CDR3 covers 16 residues. V was clipped by 2 bases and J by 3 bases; unmatched bases: 6. CDR3: CASSFTGGAGGNTIYF. The CDR3 DNA reads as TGTGCCAGCAGCTTTACAGGGGGCGCAGGTGGAAACACCATATATTTT.

The V gene is TRBV19, the J gene TRBJ2-2; a possible D gene is TRBD1 (6 bases). In germline, CDR1 is LNHDA, CDR2 SQIVND (reference sequence). The CDR3 has 14 residues. The V end lost 7 bases, the J end lost 1 base, and 10 bases lay between the germline ends. The CDR3 DNA sequence: TGTGCCAGTACCCCGACAGGGAACACCGGGGAGCTGTTTTTT. The encoded protein is CASTPTGNTGELFF.

This chain connects TRBV9 to TRBJ2-1; weak D call: TRBD2 (6 bases). Trimming shortened V by 4 bases and J by 11 bases, and 22 bases separated the two germline ends. The CDR3 consists of 15 residues. Germline assignment: CDR1 SGDLS and CDR2 YYNGEE. The CDR3 sequence: CASSLQGPSATKQFF. In DNA, the CDR3 is TGTGCCAGCAGCCTTCAGGGTCCTAGCGCGACCAAGCAGTTCTTC.

The chain combines TRBV19 with TRBJ1-3, with 9 positions matching TRBD1. Germline CDR1 reads LNHDA; CDR2 reads SQIVND (reference sequence). The CDR3 runs 16 residues. V dropped 2 bases and J dropped 4; count of bases not matched to a gene: 6. This chain's CDR3 is CASSISDRGGGNTIYF. The CDR3 region has the DNA TGTGCCAGTAGTATATCGGACAGGGGCGGGGGAAACACCATATATTTT. Based on the CDR3 plus reference TRBV19 and TRBJ1-3, the full variable domain is DGGITQSPKYLFRKEGQNVTLSCEQNLNHDAMYWYRQDPGQGLRLIYYSQIVNDFQKGDIAEGYSVSREKKESFPLTVTSAQKNPTAFYLCASSISDRGGGNTIYFGEGSWLTVV.

The J gene is TRBJ1-6, the V gene TRBV10-3, with D hard to call. The germline gives CDR1 ENHRY, CDR2 SYGVKD. This CDR3 is 18 amino acids long. The V end was cut by 3 bases, the J end by 5 bases, with 20 bases between. As DNA, the CDR3 is TGTGCCATCAGTGACCCCCACCGGCCTGGGGAGGATAATTCACCCCTCCACTTT. Encoded protein: CAISDPHRPGEDNSPLHF.

This chain uses TRBV7-9 with TRBJ1-6, with D perhaps TRBD1 (6 bases). CDR1 is SEHNR, CDR2 FQNEAQ, per germline (reference sequence). Trimming removed 7 bases from V and 13 bases from J, with 14 bases in between. The CDR3 sequence is 12 residues long. CDR3 sequence reads: CASTLPGGPLHF. The DNA of the CDR3 is TGTGCCAGCACCCTCCCGGGGGGCCCCCTCCACTTT.

The genes are TRBV7-9 and TRBJ2-6, with a weak D call TRBD2 (5 bases). Germline values: CDR1 SEHNR, CDR2 FQNEAQ (reference sequence). V lost 5 bases and J lost 0, with 8 bases in between. The CDR3 runs to 15 residues. This chain's CDR3 is CASSLGSSGANVLTF. CDR3 bases: TGTGCCAGCAGCCTAGGGAGCTCTGGGGCCAACGTCCTGACTTTC.

V and J are TRBV5-8 and TRBJ2-5; TRBD1 might be the D (6 bases). This CDR3 has 15 amino acids. V dropped 0 bases and J dropped 0 bases, with 9 bases sitting between them. Germline-derived CDR1 and CDR2 are SGHTS and YDEGEE. The CDR3: CASSLDGQHQETQYF. CDR3 DNA: TGTGCCAGCAGCTTGGACGGACAGCACCAAGAGACCCAGTACTTC.

The CDR3 protein is CASSLGQGLGLNTEAFF. In DNA, the CDR3 is TGTGCCAGCAGCTTAGGACAGGGGTTGGGCTTGAACACTGAAGCTTTCTTT. This chain connects TRBV13 to TRBJ1-1, with TRBD1 matching over 7 bases. V lost 0 bases, J lost 0 bases, and 7 bases stayed unmatched. The CDR3 length is 17 residues. Germline-derived CDR1 and CDR2 are PRHDT and FYEKMQ (reference sequence).

This clone was observed a single time. This chain connects TRBV12-5 to TRBJ2-1, with 11 bases that match TRBD2. Germline V gene sequence: CDR1 LGHNT, CDR2 FRNRAP. The CDR3 is 15 residues long. The V gene end was trimmed by 3 bases and the J gene end by 6 bases; junction bases not matched to a gene: 4. The CDR3 region has the DNA TGTGCTAGTGGTTTCAGACTAGCGGGACTCAATGAGCAGTTCTTC. Translation: CASGFRLAGLNEQFF.

This chain joins TRBV27 and TRBJ2-5; 10 nucleotides align to TRBD2. Germline values: CDR1 MNHEY, CDR2 SMNVEV (reference sequence). The trim removed 3 bases at V and 3 bases at J, leaving 4 bases unmatched. CDR3 length equals 15 residues. The CDR3 coding sequence is TGTGCCAGCAGTTTGGGTCTAGCGGGAGAAGAGACCCAGTACTTC. This translates into CASSLGLAGEETQYF.

CDR3 in amino acids: CASSVTGFSNQPQHF. CDR3 nucleotides: TGTGCCAGCAGCGTAACGGGGTTTAGCAATCAGCCCCAGCATTTT. The V call is TRBV7-2, the J call TRBJ1-5; D gene ambiguous. CDR1 is SGHTA, CDR2 FQGNSA, per germline. The CDR3 totals 15 residues. V was cut by 5 bases and J by 0 bases, with 11 bases left in between.

The J gene is TRBJ2-3, the V gene TRBV28, with 7 bases lining up with TRBD2. Germline V gives CDR1 MDHEN, CDR2 SYDVKM. The trim removed 7 bases at V and 2 bases at J, leaving 6 bases unmatched. This CDR3 has 14 amino acids. The CDR3 is CASTPGTNTDTQYF. In nucleotides, the CDR3 is TGTGCCAGCACCCCCGGGACTAACACAGATACGCAGTATTTT.

V is TRBV19 and J is TRBJ1-6, with 9 bases fitting TRBD1. The germline V gene encodes CDR1 LNHDA and CDR2 SQIVND (reference sequence). CDR3 size: 14 residues. V was clipped by 8 bases and J by 7 bases; unmatched bases: 6. CDR3 in amino acids: CASGGQGINSPLHF. The CDR3, as DNA: TGTGCCAGTGGGGGACAGGGCATAAATTCACCCCTCCACTTT. The full variable domain, rest sourced from reference TRBV19 and TRBJ1-6, is DGGITQSPKYLFRKEGQNVTLSCEQNLNHDAMYWYRQDPGQGLRLIYYSQIVNDFQKGDIAEGYSVSREKKESFPLTVTSAQKNPTAFYLCASGGQGINSPLHFGNGTRLTVT.

The V and J genes are TRBV7-2 and TRBJ1-4; 9 positions agree with TRBD1. Trimming cost V 5 bases and J 7 bases; bases outside gene matches: 8. The CDR3 consists of 15 residues. Germline V gene data show CDR1 as SGHTA and CDR2 as FQGNSA. The CDR3 protein is CASSLPTGGVEKLFF. Written as DNA, the CDR3 is TGTGCCAGCAGCCTGCCCACAGGGGGCGTTGAAAAACTGTTTTTT.

This clone is a singleton in its sample. The chain recombines TRBV7-9 with TRBJ2-2; D is perhaps TRBD2 (6 bases). The germline gives CDR1 SEHNR, CDR2 FQNEAQ (reference sequence). V lost 4 bases to trimming and J lost 5 bases, with 11 bases between them. The CDR3 totals 14 residues. CDR3 nucleotides: TGTGCCAGCAGCTCCGACGCGGGGACCGGGGAGCTGTTTTTT. Translation gives CASSSDAGTGELFF.